This entry concerns a single T cell receptor beta chain. This record belongs to a study of patients and donors after allogeneic stem cell transplantation. The CDR3 contains 13 residues. CDR1 and CDR2 from the germline V gene are DFQATT and SNEGSKA (reference sequence). TCRdb fed the RT-PCR reads into MiXCR, producing one record per CDR3 protein. This sample has fewer than 500,000 distinct CDR3 sequences, with roughly 17% found just once. Sequencing was performed on blood, either unsorted or a sorted T cell fraction (not recorded which). The origin of this receptor is a human donor who was either an allogeneic HSCT recipient or a stem cell or donor lymphocyte infusion donor (not recorded which). It is not recorded whose cells these are; they may come from a transplant donor. The chain couples TRBV20-1 to TRBJ2-3; D possibly corresponds to TRBD2 (5 bases). CDR3 nucleotide sequence: TGCCCTGAGCGGACCAGCCGCACAGATACGCAGTATTTT. Its translation is CPERTSRTDTQYF.